This T cell receptor beta chain was sequenced in a study of radiotherapy plus CTLA-4 blockade in lung cancer. Study findings and constraints: The authors reported that early blood T cell clone dynamics, with interferon-beta, best predicted response.

This clone was counted once. Its antigen is currently unknown. Focal radiation with ipilimumab CTLA-4 blockade was given to patients with chemo-refractory metastatic non-small-cell lung cancer. The table came from immunoSEQ multiplex PCR; TCRdb's copy has only in-frame clones and leaves some out. The sample records around 37,000 clones, roughly 79% being singletons. Sequencing used peripheral blood, obtained from a patient treated with radiotherapy plus ipilimumab. The source is a human donor with non-small cell lung cancer that progressed on radiotherapy plus ipilimumab.

Here the CDR3 reads CASSLGPGSGSRTDTQYF. In DNA, the CDR3 is TGTGCCAGCAGCTTAGGCCCAGGTAGCGGGTCGCGCACAGATACGCAGTATTTT. The chain combines TRBV7-2 with TRBJ2-3, with 7 bases aligning to TRBD2. The junction had 11 bases not matched to a gene; V was cut back by 1 base and J by 1 base. The germline gives CDR1 SGHTA, CDR2 FQGNSA. This CDR3 has 18 amino acids.